This entry lists 7 T cell receptor beta chains sequenced from one sample in a study of T cell repertoires in cytomegalovirus infection. TCRdb reanalysed the reads using MiXCR and keeps one entry per CDR3 protein. The table lists 75,000 to 100,000 distinct CDR3 sequences, about 45% of them singletons. Antigen specificity for these receptors is unknown. The sample consisted of CD8+ T cells from cultured PBMCs, taken from culture after CMV antigen stimulation. The receptors shown here come from a human donor in good health (CMV status not recorded). Some clones in this sample may be carry-over from other donors' samples.

V and J are TRBV6-7 and TRBJ1-3; D is perhaps TRBD1 (5 bases). Being an ORF, TRBV6-7 has a function that is uncertain. With 0 bases removed from V and 2 bases from J, the gap between germline ends came to 11 bases. There are 16 residues in the CDR3. Here the CDR3 reads CASSYSARAPGNTIYF. The CDR3, as DNA: TGTGCCAGCAGTTACTCGGCCAGGGCGCCTGGAAACACCATATATTTT.

This clonotype was seen at least ten times. This chain uses TRBV7-2 with TRBJ1-4, with 7 bases matching TRBD1. J gave up 4 bases and V 2 bases, and 7 bases lay outside the gene matches. The CDR3 spans 16 residues. Germline V lookup: CDR1 SGHTA, CDR2 FQGNSA. Here the CDR3 DNA reads TGTGCCAGCAGCTTACGCCCGGGACAGAGTAATGAAAAACTGTTTTTT. Protein sequence: CASSLRPGQSNEKLFF.

This chain links TRBV11-2 with TRBJ2-5, with TRBD2 matching 10 bases. Germline CDR1 SGHAT, CDR2 FQNNGV. The CDR3 is 16 residues long. Losses at the gene ends were 5 bases for V and 5 bases for J; bases not matched to a gene: 11. CDR3 sequence (DNA): TGTGCCAGCAGCGCGCCTCTAGCGGGGGTGGGGGAGACCCAGTACTTC. It codes for CASSAPLAGVGETQYF.

The chain is built from TRBV7-8 and TRBJ2-2, with 7 bases matching TRBD2. In germline, CDR1 is SGHVS, CDR2 FQNEAQ. V gave up 5 bases and J gave up 1 base; unmatched junction bases: 10. This CDR3 spans 17 amino acids. The CDR3 protein is CASSHLISGLNTGELFF. The CDR3 bases are TGTGCCAGCAGCCACCTTATTAGCGGGCTGAACACCGGGGAGCTGTTTTTT. The variable domain in full, with the rest retrieved from reference TRBV7-8 and TRBJ2-2, is GAGVSQSPRYKVAKRGQDVALRCDPISGHVSLFWYQQALGQGPEFLTYFQNEAQLDKSGLPSDRFFAERPEGSVSTLKIQRTQQEDSAVYLCASSHLISGLNTGELFFGEGSRLTVL.

This clonotype was seen only a few times. The gene calls are TRBV12-3 or TRBV12-4 and TRBJ2-2, with a possible D match to TRBD1 (5 bases). The CDR3 has 17 amino acids. Trimming removed 5 bases from V and 2 bases from J, with 18 bases in between. The CDR3 sequence: CASSARKQGVNTGELFF. CDR3 sequence (DNA): TGTGCCAGCAGTGCCCGTAAACAAGGGGTTAACACCGGGGAGCTGTTTTTT.

The chain carries TRBV2 and TRBJ2-2, with 8 bases identical to TRBD2. The CDR3 has 17 amino acids. Germline-derived CDR1 and CDR2 are SNHLY and FYNNEI. V shed 10 bases, J shed 4 bases, and the junction held 17 bases outside the gene matches. The CDR3 DNA reads as TGTGCCACCGTTTCCGGCCGGAGCGGGAGATCCACCGGGGAGCTGTTTTTT. It translates to CATVSGRSGRSTGELFF. The complete variable domain, with remaining parts taken from reference TRBV2 and TRBJ2-2, reads EPEVTQTPSHQVTQMGQEVILRCVPISNHLYFYWYRQILGQKVEFLVSFYNNEISEKSEIFDDQFSVERPDGSNFTLKIRSTKLEDSAMYFCATVSGRSGRSTGELFFGEGSRLTVL.

The chain couples TRBV27 to TRBJ2-1; 11 positions agree with TRBD1. V lost 4 bases to trimming and J lost 12 bases; unmatched junction nucleotides: 20. Germline V lookup: CDR1 MNHEY, CDR2 SMNVEV (reference sequence). The CDR3 has 18 amino acids. CDR3 DNA: TGTGCCAGCAGTTCCCTCCGGACAGGGGGCGGTTTCATTGGGGGGCAGTTCTTC. It codes for CASSSLRTGGGFIGGQFF.